This T cell receptor beta chain was identified during a study of shared clonotypes between healthy human individuals. V lost 5 bases to trimming and J lost 2 bases, with 15 bases between them. The CDR3 covers 15 residues. CDR1 is MDHEN, CDR2 SYDVKM, per germline. Several immunoSEQ plates held equal portions of the genomic DNA taken from each subset. Study processing details: Filtering was not the same, since immunoSEQ gave junction-only sequences without quality scores. Some clones are missing from TCRdb's copy, which holds only in-frame ones; the method was immunoSEQ multiplex PCR. V and J calls and clone size are copied from that table; D and trimming were computed from the DNA. This table holds about 2.4 million clones, roughly 93% found once.

This receptor was taken from a man aged 18 to 30 in good health. Some clones in this sample may be carry-over from other donors' samples. Sample: naive CD4+ T cells from PBMCs. Sample subset: CD45RA+ positively selected. The chain is built from TRBV28 and TRBJ2-5; either TRBD1 or TRBD2 may supply D (5 bases each). CDR3 in amino acids: CASSGTGRWQETQYF. As DNA, the CDR3 is TGTGCCAGCAGTGGCACGGGACGTTGGCAAGAGACCCAGTACTTC. The full variable domain, its missing parts supplied by reference TRBV28 and TRBJ2-5, is DVKVTQSSRYLVKRTGEKVFLECVQDMDHENMFWYRQDPGLGLRLIYFSYDVKMKEKGDIPEGYSVSREKKERFSLILESASTNQTSMYLCASSGTGRWQETQYFGPGTRLLVL.